The source of this T cell receptor beta chain is a study of CD8 T cells in ankylosing spondylitis. V shed 5 bases and J 3 bases; nucleotides not matched to a gene: 8. The CDR3 covers 15 residues. Looked up from germline, CDR1 is SEHNR and CDR2 is FQNEAQ (reference sequence). Quantitative barcoded 5'-RACE was used to prepare TCR beta libraries. TCRdb re-analysed the 5' RACE reads in MiXCR, keeping a single row per CDR3 protein. The table shows approximately 500,000 distinct CDR3 sequences, with roughly an eighth occurring only once. Regarding the study as a whole: According to the report, clones linked to the disease were significantly enriched in matched synovial fluid samples taken from ankylosing spondylitis patients. A TCR beta motif of about 8 highly homologous variants appeared characteristic of ankylosing spondylitis blood.

This clonotype occurred a few times. What it recognizes is unknown. This chain joins TRBV7-9 and TRBJ1-2; TRBD1 matches at 8 bases. Sequenced input: blood, either unsorted or a sorted T cell fraction (not recorded which). This clonotype was obtained from a male donor with ankylosing spondylitis. The CDR3 sequence: CASSLGQGGDYGYTF. As DNA, the CDR3 is TGTGCCAGCAGCCTTGGACAGGGAGGGGACTATGGCTACACCTTC. Full variable domain (outside the CDR3, taken from reference TRBV7-9 and TRBJ1-2): DTGVSQNPRHKITKRGQNVTFRCDPISEHNRLYWYRQTLGQGPEFLTYFQNEAQLEKSRLLSDRFSAERPKGSFSTLEIQRTEQGDSAMYLCASSLGQGGDYGYTFGSGTRLTVV.